The source of this T cell receptor beta chain is a study of blood T cell repertoires in COVID-19 (dated by TCRdb to 2018 to 2021). Concerning the study at large: Collaborator samples came from the United States, Italy and Spain and covered acute and convalescent phases of COVID-19. The material from the prospective study consisted of cDNA or gDNA derived from T cells, B-cell-depleted T cells, or PBMCs. The dataset comprised deeply sampled blood TCRbeta repertoires from subjects exposed to, actively infected with, or recovered from COVID-19. The repertoires were released in a freely available public database meant as a resource for research on the immune response to SARS-CoV-2. Samples were obtained from the ongoing ImmuneRACE study (first 160 participants) and from 1,254 subjects provided by 6 global collaborators. A de-identified subject ID, COVID-19 status, age in years and sex were almost always included in the sample metadata. HLA class I and class II types, where available, came from metadata supplied by the sample provider rather than from assay-based typing. Beyond this particular receptor, the publication reports: The amount of clinical and demographic metadata varied by source and participant and was provided uncurated.

To note about this clone: No antigen is known for it. No much larger clone is present one base from it, and per-base qualities are unavailable.

The germline V gene (reference sequence) sets CDR1 to SGHNT and CDR2 to YYREEE. There are 17 amino acids in the CDR3, from cysteine to phenylalanine inclusive. Of the read, only the CDR3 DNA is kept; its 51 bases are in frame from base 1. V is pruned by 2 bases and J by 9 bases, leaving 17 bases of the junction without a gene match. TCRbeta CDR3 regions were amplified from genomic DNA using the immunoSEQ Assay, a bias-controlled multiplex PCR. Regarding the original processing steps: The number of nucleated cells in each sample was estimated by amplification of reference gene primers within the assay. Sequence reads were collapsed and filtered to measure the absolute abundance of every unique TCRbeta CDR3 rearrangement. For each sample, productive Simpson clonality was calculated as the square root of Simpson's diversity index across productive rearrangements. TCRdb's version of the immuneACCESS table is confined to in-frame rearrangements and falls short of the full clone set. An unresolved V gene accounts for under half of the shortfall where checked; the remainder is of unknown origin. V, J and clone size are those of that table, while D and trimming were read from the DNA. The sample has roughly 230,000 clones on record, about 88% of them singletons. The ten largest clones take up less than 2% of the sample.

The collaborating institutions used their own protocols to collect whole blood in K2EDTA tubes. For TCRbeta analysis, collaborators shipped samples in one of three forms: frozen whole blood, isolated PBMCs, or DNA extracted from either of those sample types. This clonotype was obtained from a man between 65 and 85 years old with acute or convalescent COVID-19. Source material: peripheral blood. The chain joins TRBV5-4 to TRBJ2-1, with 7 bases aligning to TRBD1. The bases read TGTGCCAGCAGCTTCCCCTATCCCGGGACAGTTCGATCTGAGCAGTTCTTC. This sequence encodes CASSFPYPGTVRSEQFF.